This T cell receptor (beta chain) comes out of a study of blood T cell repertoires in COVID-19. Using immunoSEQ multiplex PCR, the repertoire was profiled, and TCRdb retains in-frame clones only, with some absent. The table shows fewer than 500,000 clones, with around 87% occurring only once. With 3 bases clipped from V and 4 bases from J, the junction kept 4 bases outside the gene matches. This CDR3 is built from 14 residues. CDR1 SGDLS and CDR2 YYNGEE come from the germline V gene. Participant age was about 18 to 89 years, and participants resided in roughly 25 US areas. The study assigned cohorts using participant-reported clinical history. Cohort 3 donors were reported recovered after two negative PCRs, clearance, or symptom resolution.

The rearrangement joins TRBV9 to TRBJ1-1, with 9 bases fitting TRBD1. The receptor was derived from a young man who had recovered from COVID-19. The specimen was PBMCs or T cells enriched from blood (not recorded which). Here the CDR3 DNA reads TGTGCCAGCAGCGCGGGACAGGGAATCACTGAAGCTTTCTTT. It encodes CASSAGQGITEAFF.